These 23 T cell receptor beta chains came from one sample sequenced in a study of blood T cell repertoires in COVID-19. Profiled with immunoSEQ multiplex PCR; TCRdb holds only in-frame clones, not every one. The sample has hundreds of thousands of clones; 75% to 90% are singletons. The sequencing input was PBMCs or T cells enriched from blood (not recorded which). The receptors derive from a man aged 18 to 35 who had recovered from COVID-19.

This rearrangement joins TRBV28 to TRBJ1-1; 7 bases are shared with TRBD1. V shed 10 bases and J 4 bases; nucleotides not matched to a gene: 12. CDR1 is MDHEN, CDR2 SYDVKM, per germline. The CDR3 consists of 14 residues. The CDR3 nucleotides are TGTGCCACCCACCCAGGACAGGTTATCACTGAAGCTTTCTTT. It translates to CATHPGQVITEAFF.

The rearrangement links TRBV5-1 to TRBJ2-1; D is ambiguous. This CDR3 spans 15 amino acids. The V and J ends lost 4 bases and 4 bases respectively, with 15 bases between them. In germline, CDR1 is SGHRS, CDR2 YFSETQ. The CDR3 DNA follows: TGCGCCAGCAGCCCATATGGCGGCGTTTACAATGAGCAGTTCTTC. Protein product: CASSPYGGVYNEQFF.

The rearrangement links TRBV5-4 to TRBJ2-3, with a weak D call TRBD1 (5 bases). Trimming shortened V by 4 bases and J by 2 bases, and 11 bases separated the two germline ends. From germline, CDR1 is SGHNT and CDR2 YYREEE (reference sequence). The length of the CDR3 is 14 residues. DNA of the CDR3: TGTGCCAGCAGCCTTGGGGCCCACACAGATACGCAGTATTTT. It yields the protein CASSLGAHTDTQYF.

This chain uses TRBV11-2 with TRBJ2-7, with TRBD1 matching 8 bases. The V gene's germline CDR1 is SGHAT and CDR2 FQNNGV. V dropped 3 bases and J dropped 0; count of bases not matched to a gene: 7. The length of the CDR3 is 16 residues. The CDR3: CASSFRSGGLSYEQYF. As DNA, the CDR3 is TGTGCCAGCAGCTTCCGGTCAGGGGGCCTCTCCTACGAGCAGTACTTC.

The V and J genes are TRBV30 and TRBJ2-7, with D possibly TRBD1 on 6 matching bases. The CDR3 spans 12 residues. Germline V CDR1 and CDR2: GTSNPN, SVGIG (reference sequence). The V gene lost 4 bases and the J gene lost 3 bases, with 10 bases spanning the gap. The DNA of the CDR3 is TGTGCCTGGACCGGGACAAACTACGAGCAGTACTTC. Translating it yields CAWTGTNYEQYF.

This clone turned up a few times. This sequence joins TRBV7-2 and TRBJ2-7; perhaps TRBD1 as D (6 bases). The V gene's germline CDR1 is SGHTA and CDR2 FQGNSA. This CDR3 spans 15 amino acids. The ends were cut back, 0 bases at V and 8 bases at J, with 17 bases in the middle. The CDR3 sequence is CASSLAPGAGSQQYF. The CDR3 DNA follows: TGTGCCAGCAGCTTAGCGCCAGGGGCGGGCTCGCAGCAGTACTTC.

This clone was detected once. V is TRBV7-9 and J is TRBJ1-6; 7 bases agree with TRBD1. The length of the CDR3 is 15 residues. CDR1 and CDR2 (germline): SEHNR, FQNEAQ (reference sequence). Germline trimming cut 1 base from V and 9 bases from J; bases unmatched to any gene: 6. In DNA, the CDR3 is TGTGCCAGCAGCTTAGAGAGCACAGGGGTTTCACCCCTCCACTTT. It codes for CASSLESTGVSPLHF. Combining the CDR3 with reference TRBV7-9 and TRBJ1-6 gives the whole variable domain DTGVSQNPRHKITKRGQNVTFRCDPISEHNRLYWYRQTLGQGPEFLTYFQNEAQLEKSRLLSDRFSAERPKGSFSTLEIQRTEQGDSAMYLCASSLESTGVSPLHFGNGTRLTVT.

The rearrangement links TRBV3-1 (or the pseudogene TRBV3-2) to TRBJ1-2, with 8 bases matching TRBD1. J gave up 0 bases and V 3 bases, and 9 bases lay outside the gene matches. The CDR3 runs 17 residues. CDR1 and CDR2 (germline): LGHDT, YNNKEL (reference sequence). Written as DNA, the CDR3 is TGTGCCAGCAGCCAGGAACCGGGACAGGCGGCTAACTATGGCTACACCTTC. It translates to CASSQEPGQAANYGYTF.

This clone was detected once. This chain joins TRBV5-1 and TRBJ1-4; 9 bases fit TRBD1. V was pared by 4 bases and J by 3 bases, with 7 bases of the junction left unmatched. CDR1 and CDR2 from the germline V gene are SGHRS and YFSETQ. The CDR3 runs to 16 residues. The CDR3 DNA is TGCGCCAGCAGCGTAGGTGACAGGGGGTCTAATGAAAAACTGTTTTTT. It is translated as CASSVGDRGSNEKLFF.

The rearrangement joins TRBV5-1 to TRBJ2-7; a possible D gene is TRBD1 (6 bases). V shed 0 bases and J shed 6 bases, with 13 bases lying between them. The CDR3 spans 14 residues. Germline CDR1 SGHRS, CDR2 YFSETQ. In nucleotides, the CDR3 is TGCGCCAGCAGCTTGGGGACAGTCGCGGGCGAGCAGTACTTC. Encoded protein: CASSLGTVAGEQYF.

The chain combines TRBV4-2 with TRBJ2-1; no clear D. Germline-derived CDR1 and CDR2 are LGHNA and YNFKEQ. V was clipped by 0 bases and J by 0 bases, with 9 bases between them. This CDR3 comprises 16 residues. The CDR3 loop is CASSQEREISYNEQFF. In DNA, the CDR3 is TGTGCCAGCAGCCAAGAACGAGAGATCTCCTACAATGAGCAGTTCTTC.

V and J are TRBV7-9 and TRBJ1-2; no definite D call. The CDR3 has 14 amino acids. V lost 7 bases and J lost 0, with 12 bases in between. The germline V gene has CDR1 SEHNR and CDR2 FQNEAQ (reference sequence). The DNA of the CDR3 is TGTGCCAGCAAGCAGGACTTAACTAACTATGGCTACACCTTC. Translation: CASKQDLTNYGYTF.

The CDR3 DNA sequence: TGCGCCAGCAGGTCTAACAGGGGGCCTGGAAACACCATATATTTT. Translated: CASRSNRGPGNTIYF. This sequence joins TRBV4-1 and TRBJ1-3; 9 nucleotides line up with TRBD1. This CDR3 spans 15 amino acids. V shed 6 bases, J shed 2 bases, and the junction held 5 bases outside the gene matches. The germline gives CDR1 MGHRA, CDR2 YSYEKL.

The CDR3 protein is CASTISTNSGNTIYF. CDR3 in DNA: TGTGCCAGCACTATAAGCACGAACTCTGGAAACACCATATATTTT. This sequence joins TRBV28 and TRBJ1-3, with D unresolved. The V and J ends lost 7 bases and 0 bases respectively, with 13 bases between them. Germline CDR1 and CDR2: MDHEN and SYDVKM. The CDR3 runs to 15 residues.

The chain uses TRBV11-1 and TRBJ1-1; 9 positions match TRBD1. The germline V gene has CDR1 SGHAT and CDR2 FQDESV (reference sequence). This CDR3 comprises 14 residues. V lost 2 bases and J lost 7; bases outside the gene matches: 5. CDR3 loop: CASSLLQGASEAFF. In nucleotides, the CDR3 is TGTGCCAGCAGCTTACTACAGGGGGCCAGTGAAGCTTTCTTT.

This clone was counted once. The J gene is TRBJ1-1, the V gene TRBV7-2; 8 nucleotides line up with TRBD1. Germline V gene sequence: CDR1 SGHTA, CDR2 FQGNSA. This CDR3 is 14 amino acids long. V dropped 3 bases and J dropped 6; count of bases not matched to a gene: 6. The CDR3 sequence is CASSFATGAAEAFF. The CDR3 DNA sequence: TGTGCCAGCAGCTTTGCGACAGGGGCCGCTGAAGCTTTCTTT.

V is TRBV20-1 and J is TRBJ1-1; the D gene is possibly TRBD1 (5 bases). The CDR3 runs to 11 residues. Germline V lookup: CDR1 DFQATT, CDR2 SNEGSKA (reference sequence). V lost 6 bases, J lost 11 bases, and 16 bases lay in between. The CDR3 DNA reads as TGCAGTGCCCCAGGGCAGGGTCTTGCTTTCTTT. Translating it yields CSAPGQGLAFF.

The chain recombines TRBV12-2 with TRBJ1-2. TRBV12-2 is a pseudogene. The CDR3 is 12 residues long. CDR3 region: CASRPRRDGYTF. The CDR3 DNA follows: TGTGCAAGTCGCCCCCGGAGGGATGGCTACACCTTC.

Details on this clone: The sample carries other DNA sequences with the same CDR3. The rearrangement links TRBV12-3 or TRBV12-4 to TRBJ1-4; D remains unclear. The CDR3 runs to 12 residues. V lost 3 bases to trimming and J lost 8 bases, with 7 bases between them. DNA of the CDR3: TGTGCCAGCAGTTTCCCAGGCGAAAAACTGTTTTTT. Its translation is CASSFPGEKLFF.

This clone was recorded a few times. J is TRBJ2-3 and V is TRBV5-5; possible D gene TRBD1, 6 bases. Germline loops: CDR1 SGHKS, CDR2 YYEKEE (reference sequence). V lost 1 base and J 4 bases, leaving 19 bases between the germline ends. CDR3 length equals 17 residues. The CDR3 DNA is TGTGCCAGCAGCTTGTCGTGGGGGCCCCTGGGGGCAGATACGCAGTATTTT. This encodes CASSLSWGPLGADTQYF.

Comment on this clone: At the DNA level, this CDR3 is encoded by other sequences in the same sample as well. The V call is TRBV28, the J call TRBJ1-1; D gene unclear. The CDR3 runs to 13 residues. V was pared by 3 bases and J by 4 bases, with 9 bases between. The germline V gene encodes CDR1 MDHEN and CDR2 SYDVKM. CDR3 DNA: TGTGCCAGCAGTTTGGTACAGTTCACTGAAGCTTTCTTT. Translating gives CASSLVQFTEAFF.

The chain carries TRBV18 and TRBJ2-1; maybe TRBD2 (6 bases). The CDR3 covers 16 residues. The germline V and J ends were trimmed by 0 bases and 2 bases, with 11 bases remaining between them. Germline loops: CDR1 KGHSH, CDR2 LQKENI. The CDR3 sequence: CASSPPSGPTYNEQFF. CDR3 in DNA: TGTGCCAGCTCACCACCGAGCGGGCCCACCTACAATGAGCAGTTCTTC.

This clone was detected only once. The V gene is TRBV7-2, the J gene TRBJ2-1; weak D call: TRBD2 (6 bases). CDR1 SGHTA and CDR2 FQGNSA come from the germline V gene. V was shortened by 3 bases and J by 10 bases, with 19 bases between the two germline ends. There are 15 residues in the CDR3. Here the CDR3 reads CASSFGTGHKREQFF. The CDR3 DNA reads TGTGCCAGCAGCTTCGGGACTGGACATAAACGCGAGCAGTTCTTC.